This record covers a single T cell receptor beta chain. As yet, its antigen is unknown. This entry belongs to a study of PD-1 blockade in classical Hodgkin lymphoma. The method was immunoSEQ multiplex PCR; TCRdb's version includes in-frame clones alone and lacks a portion of them. The repertoire consists of 100,000 to 130,000 clones, with 70% to 90% occurring once and the leading ten covering just under 20%. The length of the CDR3 is 14 residues. The germline gives CDR1 SNHLY, CDR2 FYNNEI. Trimming took 7 bases from V and 2 from J, leaving 14 bases between them. Broader study findings: Before treatment, TCR diversity in newly diagnosed patients was reportedly lower than in healthy donors. CD4+ TCR diversity, unlike CD8+, climbed significantly by C4D1.

Each patient relapsed following autologous stem cell transplantation, and prior brentuximab vedotin exposure differed. The clonotype originates from a human donor with classical Hodgkin lymphoma. Source: peripheral blood mononuclear cells (PBMCs), taken before the second cycle of nivolumab. The genes are TRBV2 and TRBJ1-2, with D hard to call. CDR3 sequence reads: CASTQQGSNYGYTF. CDR3 nucleotides: TGTGCCAGCACGCAACAAGGGTCAAACTATGGCTACACCTTC.